Below, 8 T cell receptor beta chains from the same sample are listed, as sequenced in a study of T cells expressing NK-cell markers. TCRdb re-called the 5' RACE reads, yielding one record per CDR3 amino acid sequence without DNA. This listing includes about 260,000 distinct CDR3 sequences. The sample consisted of blood T cells: a sorted CD56 or NKG2C T cell subset, CD4+ or CD8+ T cells, or bulk PBMC T cells (not recorded which). All receptors come from a woman aged 18 to 75 in good health.

This chain links TRBV18 with TRBJ1-6. This CDR3 contains 14 residues. CDR1 is KGHSH and CDR2 is LQKENI in the germline V gene. The CDR3 region is CASSPQGADSPLHF. The variable domain in full, completed from reference TRBV18 and TRBJ1-6, reads NAGVMQNPRHLVRRRGQEARLRCSPMKGHSHVYWYRQLPEEGLKFMVYLQKENIIDESGMPKERFSAEFPKEGPSILRIQQVVRGDSAAYFCASSPQGADSPLHFGNGTRLTVT.

V is TRBV18 and J is TRBJ2-7; the D gene TCRdb calls, TRBD1, cannot be checked with no DNA. The CDR3 is made up of 15 amino acids. CDR1 KGHSH and CDR2 LQKENI come from the germline V gene. The CDR3 spells CASSPYSGREYEQYF.

This sequence joins TRBV18 and TRBJ1-6; no DNA is available, so the TRBD1 call from TCRdb remains unchecked. Germline-derived CDR1 and CDR2 are KGHSH and LQKENI. The CDR3 is made up of 13 amino acids. The CDR3 loop reads CASSPGQESALHF.

The chain's CDR3 is CASRAVTSGPYEQYF. The chain couples TRBV12-3 or TRBV12-4 to TRBJ2-7; lacking DNA, the TRBD2 call made by TCRdb goes unchecked. The CDR3 consists of 15 residues.

CDR3 sequence reads: CASSKGQRVNQPQHF. The chain has TRBV19 and TRBJ1-5; as DNA is missing, the TRBD1 call by TCRdb cannot be tested. Germline CDR1 and CDR2: LNHDA and SQIVND (reference sequence). This CDR3 is built from 15 residues. Looking up the rest from reference TRBV19 and TRBJ1-5 gives the full variable domain: DGGITQSPKYLFRKEGQNVTLSCEQNLNHDAMYWYRQDPGQGLRLIYYSQIVNDFQKGDIAEGYSVSREKKESFPLTVTSAQKNPTAFYLCASSKGQRVNQPQHFGDGTRLSIL.

J is TRBJ2-5 and V is TRBV14; with no DNA, the TCRdb D assignment of TRBD1 cannot be verified. This CDR3 region has 13 residues. The germline V gene has CDR1 SGHDN and CDR2 FVKESK. The CDR3 loop is CASSRQWGETQYF.

This chain connects TRBV6-1 to TRBJ2-7. Germline CDR1 and CDR2: MNHNS and SASEGT. The CDR3 runs to 14 residues. The chain's CDR3 is CASSGRFTSYEQYF.

The chain couples TRBV24-1 to TRBJ1-2; the D call of TRBD1 rests on TCRdb alone, since no DNA is present to check it. Germline V gene lookup returns CDR1 KGHDR and CDR2 SFDVKD. CDR3 length: 13 residues. The CDR3 spells CATSDPRGQGYTF.